This entry lists 31 T cell receptor beta chains sequenced from one sample in a study of radiotherapy plus CTLA-4 blockade in lung cancer. Sequencing used immunoSEQ multiplex PCR; TCRdb keeps in-frame clones, though not all of them. The sample includes some 37,000 clones, around three quarters of them seen just once. The sample was peripheral blood, taken from a patient treated with radiotherapy plus ipilimumab. These receptors originate from a human donor with non-small cell lung cancer who had stable disease on radiotherapy plus ipilimumab.

This clone has more than one count but fewer than ten. CDR3 in DNA: TGTGCCAGCAGACTAGCGGGGGGGCCTGAGACCCAGTACTTC. Encoded protein: CASRLAGGPETQYF. The chain uses TRBV6-1 and TRBJ2-5, with 13 bases aligning to TRBD2. CDR1 is MNHNS, CDR2 SASEGT, per germline. CDR3 length: 14 amino acids. V lost 6 bases to trimming and J lost 5 bases; unmatched junction nucleotides: 3.

A word on this clone: A read error may account for a junction end that differs from germline. The chain couples TRBV14 to TRBJ2-2; the D gene is possibly TRBD2 (5 bases). The CDR3 is 16 residues long. The germline V gene has CDR1 SGHDN and CDR2 FVKESK. Here the CDR3 reads CASSPRPGVNTGELLF. In nucleotides, the CDR3 is TGTGCCAGCAGCCCTCGACCGGGTGTAAACACCGGGGAGCTGCTTTTT.

The genes are TRBV6-4 and TRBJ1-1; tentatively, D is TRBD1 (5 bases). Trimming cost V 7 bases and J 3 bases, with 18 bases left between them. This CDR3 is built from 15 residues. Looked up from germline, CDR1 is MRHNA and CDR2 is SNTAGT. This CDR3 is CASTLGTLPDTEAFF. The CDR3 bases are TGTGCCAGCACCCTCGGGACCCTCCCTGACACTGAAGCTTTCTTT.

V usage is TRBV28 and J usage is TRBJ1-2; D possibly corresponds to TRBD1 (5 bases). The V gene lost 7 bases and the J gene lost 3 bases, with 18 bases spanning the gap. CDR3 length: 15 amino acids. Germline V lookup: CDR1 MDHEN, CDR2 SYDVKM. The CDR3 here is CASTPLGESDYGYTF. Here the CDR3 DNA reads TGTGCCAGCACCCCTTTAGGGGAGTCGGACTATGGCTACACCTTC.

This clone has a single count. CDR3 amino acids: CASSQAGFNQPQHF. As DNA, the CDR3 is TGTGCCAGCAGCCAAGCGGGGTTCAATCAGCCCCAGCATTTT. The chain employs TRBV14 and TRBJ1-5; D ambiguous. V was clipped by 1 base and J by 3 bases, with 7 bases between them. Germline V CDR1 and CDR2: SGHDN, FVKESK. The CDR3 has 14 amino acids.

In its sample, this clone was seen many times. The chain couples TRBV28 to TRBJ1-1, with a possible D match to TRBD1 (5 bases). Trimming took 6 bases from V and 5 from J, leaving 19 bases between them. The CDR3 is 15 residues long. Germline CDR1 and CDR2: MDHEN and SYDVKM. CDR3 loop: CASSPAGSIGTEAFF. The CDR3 DNA follows: TGTGCCAGCAGCCCTGCAGGGAGTATTGGGACTGAAGCTTTCTTT.

Concerning this clone itself: At one of its ends the junction is not consistent with the germline gene, which may arise from a read error. The gene calls are TRBV2 and TRBJ2-3, with 10 bases fitting TRBD2. The CDR3 contains 17 residues. CDR1 is SNHLY and CDR2 is FYNNEI in the germline V gene. The CDR3: CASSEGISGGSTDTQYF. CDR3 in DNA: TGTGCCAGCAGCGAAGGGATTAGCGGGGGGAGCACAGATACGCAGTATTTT.

This rearrangement joins TRBV5-1 to TRBJ2-3; D is ambiguous. This CDR3 is built from 20 residues. V was clipped by 4 bases and J by 2 bases, with 29 bases between them. Looked up from germline, CDR1 is SGHRS and CDR2 is YFSETQ. For the CDR3, the DNA is TGCGCCAGCAGCCCCCCTTTAGGGCAGACCCAAGGCCACAACACAGATACGCAGTATTTT. Its translation is CASSPPLGQTQGHNTDTQYF.

The rearrangement links TRBV5-8 to TRBJ2-7; D is undetermined. The CDR3 has 19 amino acids. Trimming stripped 0 bases from V and 2 bases from J, with 24 bases between. Looked up from germline, CDR1 is SGHTS and CDR2 is YDEGEE. The DNA for the CDR3 is TGTGCCAGCAGCTTGGCCTGGGGTTTGGATTCTAGACCCCCCTACGAGCAGTACTTC. Protein: CASSLAWGLDSRPPYEQYF.

In this sample, this clone turned up a few times. The V and J genes are TRBV19 and TRBJ2-3; 7 bases agree with TRBD2. The germline V gene encodes CDR1 LNHDA and CDR2 SQIVND (reference sequence). This CDR3 is 17 amino acids long. The J segment lost 0 bases and the V segment lost 6 bases, leaving 12 bases of the junction unmatched. CDR3 DNA sequence: TGTGCCAGTAGGGGCACTACCGGGAGGCTTAGCACAGATACGCAGTATTTT. Protein: CASRGTTGRLSTDTQYF.

The rearrangement links TRBV19 to TRBJ1-3; no firm D call. The CDR3 runs to 12 residues. CDR1 and CDR2 from the germline V gene are LNHDA and SQIVND (reference sequence). V gave up 6 bases and J gave up 2 bases, with 5 bases separating them. The CDR3 loop is CASRGPGNTIYF. DNA for the CDR3: TGTGCCAGTAGGGGCCCTGGAAACACCATATATTTT. Based on the CDR3 plus reference TRBV19 and TRBJ1-3, the full variable domain is DGGITQSPKYLFRKEGQNVTLSCEQNLNHDAMYWYRQDPGQGLRLIYYSQIVNDFQKGDIAEGYSVSREKKESFPLTVTSAQKNPTAFYLCASRGPGNTIYFGEGSWLTVV.

The gene calls are TRBV10-3 and TRBJ2-7; no clear D. The CDR3 covers 11 residues. Trimming cost V 11 bases and J 1 base, with 9 bases left between them. Germline-derived CDR1 and CDR2 are ENHRY and SYGVKD. CDR3 in amino acids: CASDHSYEQYV. The CDR3 nucleotides are TGTGCCTCAGACCATTCCTACGAGCAGTACGTC.

This clone was counted between two and nine times. The chain couples TRBV4-2 to TRBJ1-2; 11 bases fit TRBD1. V dropped 1 base and J dropped 7; count of bases not matched to a gene: 5. The CDR3 has 15 residues. Germline values: CDR1 LGHNA, CDR2 YNFKEQ. The CDR3 region is CASSQARDRGFGYTF. The CDR3 bases are TGTGCCAGCAGCCAAGCCCGGGACAGGGGGTTTGGCTACACCTTC.

The table lists this clone with a count of one. The chain joins TRBV6-6 to TRBJ2-5; a possible D gene is TRBD2 (6 bases). Germline values: CDR1 MNHNY, CDR2 SVGAGI (reference sequence). The CDR3 runs to 13 residues. Trimming pared 0 bases from V and 11 bases from J, leaving 13 bases between. In DNA, the CDR3 is TGTGCCAGCAGTTACTCGGAACTGGGGGGACAGTACTTC. Translated: CASSYSELGGQYF.

V is TRBV6-1 and J is TRBJ2-5; TRBD1 matches at 8 bases. This CDR3 comprises 14 residues. Germline lookup yields CDR1 MNHNS and CDR2 SASEGT. The ends lost 10 bases at V and 4 bases at J; junction bases unmatched: 11. As DNA, the CDR3 is TGTGCCACCCTATTAGACAGGGGATTAGAGACCCAGTACTTC. Translation: CATLLDRGLETQYF.

J is TRBJ2-7 and V is TRBV6-1; D is unresolved. V shed 2 bases and J shed 0 bases, with 11 bases lying between them. This CDR3 is built from 15 residues. Germline CDR1 MNHNS, CDR2 SASEGT. CDR3 DNA: TGTGCCAGCAGTGAACAGGCTAAGTTCTCCTACGAGCAGTACTTC. Translating gives CASSEQAKFSYEQYF.

This rearrangement joins TRBV27 to TRBJ1-2; D remains unclear. CDR1 is MNHEY and CDR2 is SMNVEV in the germline V gene (reference sequence). V lost 5 bases and J lost 6, with 13 bases in between. CDR3 size: 13 residues. CDR3 DNA: TGTGCCAGCAGTCCCCGGACCGGGGATGGCTACACCTTC. Translating it yields CASSPRTGDGYTF.

The chain links TRBV7-7 to TRBJ2-5; TRBD1 matches 8 bases. Per the germline V gene, CDR1 is SSHAT and CDR2 is FNYEAQ (reference sequence). Losses at the gene ends were 6 bases for V and 5 bases for J; bases not matched to a gene: 5. This CDR3 spans 13 amino acids. CDR3 region: CASRPTGGETQYF. As DNA, the CDR3 is TGTGCCAGCAGGCCAACAGGGGGGGAGACCCAGTACTTC. Drawing the rest from reference TRBV7-7 and TRBJ2-5, the complete variable domain is GAGVSQSPRYKVTKRGQDVTLRCDPISSHATLYWYQQALGQGPEFLTYFNYEAQPDKSGLPSDRFSAERPEGSISTLTIQRTEQRDSAMYRCASRPTGGETQYFGPGTRLLVL.

This clone was observed a handful of times. The genes are TRBV4-1 and TRBJ2-7; 8 bases match TRBD1. The junction had 5 bases not matched to a gene; V was cut back by 0 bases and J by 4 bases. Germline values: CDR1 MGHRA, CDR2 YSYEKL. CDR3 length: 15 residues. The CDR3 spells CASSQEAGGRYEQYF. The CDR3 nucleotides read TGCGCCAGCAGCCAAGAGGCAGGGGGCAGGTACGAGCAGTACTTC.

This rearrangement joins TRBV29-1 to TRBJ1-2; D uncertain. CDR1 and CDR2 (germline): SQVTM, ANQGSEA. Deletions cut 5 bases from V and 3 bases from J, with 13 bases between. The CDR3 length is 13 residues. CDR3 residues: CSVYQNVDYGYTF. CDR3 DNA sequence: TGCAGCGTTTATCAGAATGTAGACTATGGCTACACCTTC.

The chain links TRBV7-9 to TRBJ1-4; the D is unclear. Trimming pared 3 bases from V and 2 bases from J, leaving 7 bases between. Germline CDR1 SEHNR, CDR2 FQNEAQ (reference sequence). The CDR3 has 14 amino acids. CDR3 in amino acids: CASSLGSTNEKLFF. In DNA, the CDR3 is TGTGCCAGCAGCTTGGGCTCCACTAATGAAAAACTGTTTTTT.

The V gene is TRBV19, the J gene TRBJ1-1; D unclear. V was pared by 3 bases and J by 1 base, with 9 bases between. Germline CDR1 reads LNHDA; CDR2 reads SQIVND (reference sequence). The CDR3 consists of 14 residues. CDR3 loop: CASSMSLGNTEAFF. As DNA, the CDR3 is TGTGCCAGTAGTATGTCTCTGGGGAACACTGAAGCTTTCTTT.

This clone was seen more than once but under ten times. The V and J genes are TRBV4-3 and TRBJ1-1, with a weak D call TRBD1 (5 bases). The germline V gene has CDR1 LGHNA and CDR2 YSLEER. The CDR3 has 15 residues. Trimming stripped 6 bases from V and 1 base from J, with 15 bases between. CDR3 region: CASSLTGAENTEAFF. The CDR3 DNA follows: TGCGCCAGCAGTCTTACTGGGGCGGAGAACACTGAAGCTTTCTTT.

V usage is TRBV5-1 and J usage is TRBJ2-1; maybe TRBD2 (5 bases). Trimming removed 1 base from V and 8 bases from J, with 16 bases in between. CDR1 and CDR2 from the germline V gene are SGHRS and YFSETQ. The CDR3 totals 15 residues. The CDR3 DNA reads as TGCGCCAGCAGCTTGCAGTCTCCCGGGGTCGATGAGCAGTTCTTC. It specifies CASSLQSPGVDEQFF.

This sequence joins TRBV28 and TRBJ2-1, with D tentatively TRBD1 (5 bases). Trimming stripped 11 bases from V and 9 bases from J, with 23 bases between. CDR3 length equals 14 residues. Germline CDR1 and CDR2: MDHEN and SYDVKM. CDR3 protein: CASSQPVGPGEQFF. The CDR3 region has the DNA TGTGCCTCCTCCCAACCGGTGGGGCCGGGTGAGCAGTTCTTC.

The rearrangement uses TRBV19 and TRBJ2-6; a possible D gene is TRBD2 (5 bases). The CDR3 contains 18 residues. Germline V CDR1 and CDR2: LNHDA, SQIVND (reference sequence). V gave up 3 bases and J gave up 0 bases, with 15 bases separating them. CDR3 coding DNA: TGTGCCAGTAGTATCGAAGGAGGTACCCGCTCTGGGGCCAACGTCCTGACTTTC. Amino acid sequence: CASSIEGGTRSGANVLTF.

The chain combines TRBV11-2 with TRBJ1-2, with 7 bases that match TRBD1. CDR1 is SGHAT and CDR2 is FQNNGV in the germline V gene. CDR3 length equals 15 residues. With 2 bases clipped from V and 8 bases from J, the junction kept 11 bases outside the gene matches. This chain's CDR3 is CASSLLDRVRQGYTF. The CDR3 nucleotides are TGTGCCAGCAGCTTACTCGACAGGGTTCGGCAGGGCTACACCTTC.

Here the CDR3 reads CASSLTSGANVLTF. The CDR3 DNA sequence: TGTGCCAGCAGCTTGACCTCTGGGGCCAACGTCCTGACTTTC. The J gene is TRBJ2-6, the V gene TRBV7-7; D ambiguous. The germline V gene has CDR1 SSHAT and CDR2 FNYEAQ (reference sequence). The V and J ends lost 3 bases and 0 bases respectively, with 3 bases between them. CDR3 size: 14 residues.

This sequence joins TRBV30 and TRBJ2-1; the D gene is possibly TRBD1 (6 bases). The germline CDR1 and CDR2 sequences are GTSNPN and SVGIG (reference sequence). The CDR3 covers 12 residues. Trimming left V 8 bases short and J 6 bases short, with 14 bases between. The CDR3 region has the DNA TGTGCCCGCCGCGCAGGGGCCAATGAGCAGTTCTTC. Translated: CARRAGANEQFF.

The rearrangement joins TRBV27 to TRBJ1-4; a possible D gene is TRBD1 (5 bases). This CDR3 comprises 14 residues. The germline V and J ends were trimmed by 3 bases and 2 bases, with 7 bases remaining between them. Germline V CDR1 and CDR2: MNHEY, SMNVEV (reference sequence). CDR3 nucleotide sequence: TGTGCCAGCAGTTTCCGACAGACTAATGAAAAACTGTTTTTT. Its translation is CASSFRQTNEKLFF.

The chain has TRBV6-4 and TRBJ2-6; weak D call: TRBD1 (5 bases). The CDR3 runs 15 residues. V lost 3 bases, J lost 2 bases, and 8 bases lay in between. CDR1 is MRHNA, CDR2 SNTAGT, per germline. The CDR3 DNA follows: TGTGCCAGCAGTGAGACAGCCACTGGGGCCAACGTCCTGACTTTC. This sequence encodes CASSETATGANVLTF.